These 16 T cell receptor beta chains originate from one sample sequenced in a study of OX40 agonist ivuxolimab in advanced cancers. Measured with immunoSEQ multiplex PCR; TCRdb has only the in-frame clones, and not every one. Seen here are about 65,000 clones, about nine tenths observed once, and the top ten hold 0.38%. The specimen was CD4+ or CD8+ T cells sorted from blood, collected in a trial of the OX40 agonist ivuxolimab. These receptors came from an adult with an advanced solid tumor such as melanoma, head and neck, liver or kidney cancer.

V gene TRBV30 combines with J gene TRBJ2-3; 8 bases map to TRBD1. V was pared by 0 bases and J by 5 bases, with 4 bases of the junction left unmatched. The CDR3 consists of 14 residues. CDR1 is GTSNPN, CDR2 SVGIG, per germline (reference sequence). CDR3 in DNA: TGTGCCTGGAGTGTCGACAGGGGAGGAGATACGCAGTATTTT. This sequence encodes CAWSVDRGGDTQYF.

This clone has just a few counts. This chain links TRBV5-1 with TRBJ2-2, with unresolved D. Trimming cost V 0 bases and J 6 bases, with 12 bases left between them. This CDR3 has 15 residues. Germline-derived CDR1 and CDR2 are SGHRS and YFSETQ. In DNA form, the CDR3 reads TGCGCCAGCAGCTTGGTCGACAAAGGAGCCGGGGAGCTGTTTTTT. Translation gives CASSLVDKGAGELFF. The entire variable domain, with the rest obtained from reference TRBV5-1 and TRBJ2-2, is as follows: KAGVTQTPRYLIKTRGQQVTLSCSPISGHRSVSWYQQTPGQGLQFLFEYFSETQRNKGNFPGRFSGRQFSNSRSEMNVSTLELGDSALYLCASSLVDKGAGELFFGEGSRLTVL.

V is TRBV4-2 and J is TRBJ1-5; D is perhaps TRBD1 (5 bases). Germline V lookup: CDR1 LGHNA, CDR2 YNFKEQ. V gave up 7 bases and J gave up 3 bases, with 28 bases separating them. This CDR3 has 19 residues. CDR3 DNA sequence: TGTGCCAGCACCCCTGGCTGGGGGGTAACATCGGATAACAATCAGCCCCAGCATTTT. This encodes CASTPGWGVTSDNNQPQHF.

This chain connects TRBV10-1 to TRBJ2-5; weak D call: TRBD1 (5 bases). The CDR3 is 14 amino acids. CDR1 WNHNN and CDR2 SYGVQD come from the germline V gene (reference sequence). Trimming took 4 bases from V and 1 from J, leaving 10 bases between them. CDR3 protein: CASSGGDSQETQYF. The DNA of the CDR3 is TGCGCCAGCAGTGGGGGCGACAGCCAAGAGACCCAGTACTTC.

This clone appeared once. This chain uses TRBV7-3 with TRBJ1-2, with 7 bases lining up with TRBD1. Unmatched junction bases numbered 12, after V lost 3 bases and J lost 2 bases. The CDR3 is made up of 17 amino acids. The germline V gene encodes CDR1 SGHTA and CDR2 FQGTGA. CDR3: CASSFTPQGGANYGYTF. The CDR3 DNA follows: TGTGCCAGCAGCTTTACCCCCCAGGGGGGGGCCAACTATGGCTACACCTTC.

This rearrangement joins TRBV30 to TRBJ1-2; 7 nucleotides align to TRBD1. The CDR3 runs 13 residues. V shed 4 bases and J 6 bases; nucleotides not matched to a gene: 8. CDR1 is GTSNPN and CDR2 is SVGIG in the germline V gene (reference sequence). The CDR3 bases are TGTGCCTGGATATTCGGAGGGGGCAATGGCTACACCTTC. Translating gives CAWIFGGGNGYTF.

The chain links TRBV7-2 to TRBJ1-2, with D maybe TRBD1 (5 bases). V shed 4 bases and J shed 8 bases, with 17 bases lying between them. The CDR3 spans 14 residues. Looked up from germline, CDR1 is SGHTA and CDR2 is FQGNSA. The CDR3 nucleotides are TGTGCCAGCAGCTGGGACTATTCTGGCGGCGGCTACACCTTC. It is translated as CASSWDYSGGGYTF.

This clone was counted a few times. The chain recombines TRBV12-5 with TRBJ1-6, with a possible D match to TRBD1 (5 bases). This CDR3 has 14 residues. The germline V and J ends were trimmed by 7 bases and 8 bases, with 15 bases remaining between them. Germline values: CDR1 LGHNT, CDR2 FRNRAP. CDR3 region: CASVRGSSDSPLHF. The CDR3 DNA reads as TGTGCTAGTGTGAGGGGCAGTTCGGATTCACCCCTCCACTTT. The full variable domain, completed using reference TRBV12-5 and TRBJ1-6, is DARVTQTPRHKVTEMGQEVTMRCQPILGHNTVFWYRQTMMQGLELLAYFRNRAPLDDSGMPKDRFSAEMPDATLATLKIQPSEPRDSAVYFCASVRGSSDSPLHFGNGTRLTVT.

The gene calls are TRBV27 and TRBJ1-4; no clear D. Germline CDR1 is MNHEY and CDR2 is SMNVEV (reference sequence). The CDR3 covers 12 residues. Trimming removed 8 bases at V and 8 bases at J, with 12 bases between. This chain's CDR3 is CASGRIGEKLFF. CDR3 DNA: TGTGCCAGCGGGCGAATTGGGGAAAAACTGTTTTTT.

This chain joins TRBV6-1 and TRBJ1-2; no reliable D call. Germline V CDR1 and CDR2: MNHNS, SASEGT. Trimming removed 2 bases from V and 6 bases from J, with 7 bases in between. This CDR3 has 12 residues. This CDR3 reads CASSESGNGYTF. As DNA, the CDR3 is TGTGCCAGCAGTGAATCTGGCAATGGCTACACCTTC.

V is TRBV11-3 and J is TRBJ2-1; tentative D call: TRBD2 (6 bases). CDR1 is SGHNT and CDR2 is YENEEA in the germline V gene. This CDR3 spans 16 amino acids. Trimming left V 5 bases short and J 5 bases short, with 19 bases between. CDR3 nucleotides: TGTGCCAGCAGCAGCAGACTAGTCGGGCTGGACAATGAGCAGTTCTTC. Its translation: CASSSRLVGLDNEQFF.

J is TRBJ1-3 and V is TRBV18, with 8 bases aligning to TRBD1. CDR1 and CDR2 from the germline V gene are KGHSH and LQKENI. CDR3 length: 15 residues. J gave up 5 bases and V 3 bases, and 6 bases lay outside the gene matches. CDR3 DNA: TGTGCCAGCTCACCGGGAGGGACAGGACGAAACACCATATATTTT. It yields the protein CASSPGGTGRNTIYF.

V usage is TRBV30 and J usage is TRBJ1-6; D is perhaps TRBD1 (5 bases). In germline, CDR1 is GTSNPN, CDR2 SVGIG (reference sequence). The CDR3 covers 15 residues. Trimming removed 2 bases at V and 7 bases at J, with 15 bases between. The chain's CDR3 is CAWSPRGGTNSPLHF. CDR3 nucleotides: TGTGCCTGGAGTCCGCGGGGAGGGACCAATTCACCCCTCCACTTT.

This rearrangement joins TRBV7-2 to TRBJ2-7, with no clear D. V was trimmed by 3 bases and J by 3 bases, leaving 9 bases between them. Germline CDR1 is SGHTA and CDR2 is FQGNSA. The CDR3 length is 13 residues. For the CDR3, the DNA is TGTGCCAGCAGCTTTGGGTCGGGCTACGAGCAGTACTTC. This sequence encodes CASSFGSGYEQYF.

The chain couples TRBV6-5 to TRBJ1-1; a possible D gene is TRBD1 (5 bases). Trimming removed 7 bases at V and 4 bases at J, with 13 bases between. Germline assignment: CDR1 MNHEY and CDR2 SVGAGI. The CDR3 is 13 amino acids. The CDR3 is CASKTGFGTEAFF. CDR3 bases: TGTGCCAGCAAAACAGGTTTCGGCACTGAAGCTTTCTTT.

The chain joins TRBV18 to TRBJ1-2, with D tentatively TRBD1 (5 bases). The CDR3 totals 17 residues. The V end was cut by 4 bases, the J end by 3 bases, with 21 bases between. CDR1 and CDR2 (germline): KGHSH, LQKENI. CDR3 coding DNA: TGTGCCAGCTCACGGAAAGATCCGGGGCTGGCGTACTATGGCTACACCTTC. This codes for CASSRKDPGLAYYGYTF. Drawing the rest from reference TRBV18 and TRBJ1-2, the complete variable domain is NAGVMQNPRHLVRRRGQEARLRCSPMKGHSHVYWYRQLPEEGLKFMVYLQKENIIDESGMPKERFSAEFPKEGPSILRIQQVVRGDSAAYFCASSRKDPGLAYYGYTFGSGTRLTVV.